This is a list of T cell receptor beta chains from one sample in a study of blood T cell repertoires in COVID-19. The protocol was immunoSEQ multiplex PCR, while the TCRdb copy is restricted to in-frame clones and leaves out a portion. Seen here are approximately 150,000 clones, about 90% observed once, and the top ten hold around 1.2%. Sample: PBMCs or T cells enriched from blood (not recorded which). Receptors were obtained from a human donor with acute COVID-19. The donor label of this sample is uncertain. The CDR3 runs from the conserved cysteine through the conserved F or W. D genes are given only for firm matches. Clone sizes are given selectively: once, few, many, or a class where the clone is expanded.

CDR3 DNA,CDR3 protein,J gene,clone size,D gene,V gene
TGTGCCACCAACACCTTCGGGACAGGGGACAAATCCTACGAGCAGTACTTC,CATNTFGTGDKSYEQYF,TRBJ2-7,-,TRBD1,TRBV24-1
TGTGCCAGCAGCTTACTAGCGGGGGTAAACACCGGGGAGCTGTTTTTT,CASSLLAGVNTGELFF,TRBJ2-2,-,TRBD2,TRBV13
TGCGCCAGCAGCTTGGCTGGGACAGGGGTTACTGAAGCTTTCTTT,CASSLAGTGVTEAFF,TRBJ1-1,-,TRBD1,TRBV5-1
TGTGCCAGCAGCTCATCCAGGGGTCCCCCCGGGGAGCTGTTTTTT,CASSSSRGPPGELFF,TRBJ2-2,-,-,TRBV7-8
TGTGCCTGGAGGGCCGGCAGGGGTGGGTCCTATAATTCACCCCTCCACTTT,CAWRAGRGGSYNSPLHF,TRBJ1-6,-,-,TRBV30
TGTGCCAGCAGAAGGAGAACGGACTCTGGAAACACCATATATTTT,CASRRRTDSGNTIYF,TRBJ1-3,once,-,TRBV5-8
TGCGCCAGCAGCCAAGGGCACGCTAACTATGGCTACACCTTC,CASSQGHANYGYTF,TRBJ1-2,-,-,TRBV4-1
TGCAGCGTTGAACGTAATAGAGCGAACACTGAAGCTTTCTTT,CSVERNRANTEAFF,TRBJ1-1,-,-,TRBV29-1
TGTGCCAGCAGCTTAATGGGTCTAGCTGGGACAGATACGCAGTATTTT,CASSLMGLAGTDTQYF,TRBJ2-3,-,-,TRBV7-3
TGTGCCAGTAGTATAGATCTATACGGGGACAACCCTTTGGGCACTGAAGCTTTCTTT,CASSIDLYGDNPLGTEAFF,TRBJ1-1,-,-,TRBV19
TGCGCCAGCAGCCAATTGGCTAGCGGGGCCGAGCAGTACTTC,CASSQLASGAEQYF,TRBJ2-7,-,TRBD2,TRBV4-1
TGCGCCAGCAGCGGAGGGACTAGCGAAATACCCTACAATGAGCAGTTCTTC,CASSGGTSEIPYNEQFF,TRBJ2-1,-,TRBD2,TRBV5-1
TGTGCCAGCAGCTTGAGTCCAGGGGGGAACACTGAAGCTTTCTTT,CASSLSPGGNTEAFF,TRBJ1-1,once,TRBD1,TRBV5-6
TGTGCCAGCAGCTTGCCAGCTGGGCCTCGTAATGGCTACACCTTC,CASSLPAGPRNGYTF,TRBJ1-2,-,-,TRBV5-8
TGTGCCAGCAGCTTGACAGGGCGGGGGACTAGTGAGCAGTACTTC,CASSLTGRGTSEQYF,TRBJ2-7,-,TRBD2,TRBV5-6
TGCGCCAGCAGGAGAGCCCGGGACACTGAAGCTTTCTTT,CASRRARDTEAFF,TRBJ1-1,-,-,TRBV10-1
TGTGCTAGTGGTTTGGCCCCGGGACAGAGAATAACCTACGAGCAGTACTTC,CASGLAPGQRITYEQYF,TRBJ2-7,-,TRBD1,TRBV12-5
TGTGCCAGCAGCCAAGATTTTTTCGAGACAGGGGGCACTGAAGCTTTCTTT,CASSQDFFETGGTEAFF,TRBJ1-1,-,TRBD1,TRBV14
TGTGCCAGTAGCGTCGGGGGGGCCTCTGAGCAGTTCTTC,CASSVGGASEQFF,TRBJ2-1,-,TRBD2,TRBV19
TGCGCCAGCAGCCAAGCTGTCCCGACAGTAAATGGCTACACCTTC,CASSQAVPTVNGYTF,TRBJ1-2,-,-,TRBV4-1
TGTGCCGGGAGAACAGGGGTATATGGCTACACCTTC,CAGRTGVYGYTF,TRBJ1-2,-,TRBD1,TRBV30
TGTGCCAGCAGCTTAGCGTCCGACAGGGGCGAGCAGTACTTC,CASSLASDRGEQYF,TRBJ2-7,-,TRBD1,TRBV7-6
TGTGCCAGCAGCCCGAGTGGACTAGCGGGGAGCACAGATACGCAGTATTTT,CASSPSGLAGSTDTQYF,TRBJ2-3,-,TRBD2,TRBV11-3
TGTGCCAGCAGTGACTCGGACAGGGGGGGTCAGCCCCAGCATTTT,CASSDSDRGGQPQHF,TRBJ1-5,-,TRBD1,TRBV6-4
TGTGCCAGCAGTACCCGACAGGTCCGAGGGGAGCTGTTTTTT,CASSTRQVRGELFF,TRBJ2-2,once,-,TRBV6-5
TGCGCCAGCAGCTTGGGAACAGCCTCTCGGGCGGGTTCACCCCTCCACTTT,CASSLGTASRAGSPLHF,TRBJ1-6,-,-,TRBV5-1
TGTGCCAGCAGCTTATTTCTACAGGGGGCTATGGAGACCCAGTACTTC,CASSLFLQGAMETQYF,TRBJ2-5,-,TRBD1,TRBV5-6
TGTGCCAGCAGTTCGGACAGGTGGGGGGGCTACACCTTC,CASSSDRWGGYTF,TRBJ1-2,few,TRBD1,TRBV28
TGTGCCAGCAGAAACCGCGGGGGGACTCAACTAGGAAACACCATATATTTT,CASRNRGGTQLGNTIYF,TRBJ1-3,-,-,TRBV3-1/TRBV3-2
TGTGCCAGCAGCTCGGGGGACAGGGGATATGGGGCCAACGTCCTGACTTTC,CASSSGDRGYGANVLTF,TRBJ2-6,-,TRBD1,TRBV5-4
TGTGCCAGCAGCCAAATTACAGGGTACGCTGAAGCTTTCTTT,CASSQITGYAEAFF,TRBJ1-1,-,-,TRBV5-4
TGTGCCAGCAGTCCTCTAAAGGCGGAGGGCTACAATGAGCAGTTCTTC,CASSPLKAEGYNEQFF,TRBJ2-1,-,-,TRBV27
TGCGCCAGCAGCCAAGATTTTGGAGGCAATCAGCCCCAGCATTTT,CASSQDFGGNQPQHF,TRBJ1-5,-,-,TRBV4-3
TGTGCCAGCAGTGATTCCGGGACAGGGGCCTACGAGCAGTACTTC,CASSDSGTGAYEQYF,TRBJ2-7,-,TRBD1,TRBV6-1
TGTGCCAGTACCACGGGACAGCGCAATCAGCCCCAGCATTTT,CASTTGQRNQPQHF,TRBJ1-5,once,TRBD1,TRBV19
TGCGCCAGCAGCTTAGGAGGCGGGGCACCCAGTGAGCAGTTCTTC,CASSLGGGAPSEQFF,TRBJ2-1,-,-,TRBV5-1
TGTGCCAGTAGTTTTTCGGCGGGAATGAACACTGAAGCTTTCTTT,CASSFSAGMNTEAFF,TRBJ1-1,-,-,TRBV19
TGTGCCTGGAGTGTACTTGGACAAATCTACGAGCAGTACTTC,CAWSVLGQIYEQYF,TRBJ2-7,once,-,TRBV30
TGTGCCAGCAGTATATCAGGTGGTGGTAGCTATGGCTACACCTTC,CASSISGGGSYGYTF,TRBJ1-2,-,-,TRBV28
TGTGCCAGCAGGACAGGGAACACCGGGGAGCTGTTTTTT,CASRTGNTGELFF,TRBJ2-2,-,-,TRBV6-5
TGTGCCACCAGTGACTCGGGACAGGGTGGCAATGAGCAGTTCTTC,CATSDSGQGGNEQFF,TRBJ2-1,-,TRBD1,TRBV24-1
TGTGCCAGGGGACAGGGCTTTTACAATGAGCAGTTCTTC,CARGQGFYNEQFF,TRBJ2-1,-,TRBD1,TRBV6-4
TGTGCCAGCGCACAGGGAGCCACAGATACGCAGTATTTT,CASAQGATDTQYF,TRBJ2-3,-,-,TRBV5-4